The source of this T cell receptor (beta chain) is a study of cytomegalovirus exposure and HLA in healthy donors. At the level of the study: Approximately 180 million T cells yielded more than 90 million unique TCR beta sequences, as an earlier analysis found.

On this clone: Its antigen is unidentified.

Study findings and constraints: Reportedly, a later analysis found an Asian-associated ancestry cluster had fewer N-insertions than the roughly 630-donor mean. Within a later analysis, the majority of CMV-associated TCR beta chains appeared HLA-restricted.

Researchers ran the PCR with 60 Vbeta and 13 Jbeta primers. Generated by immunoSEQ multiplex PCR, the TCRdb table keeps only in-frame clones and is missing some. The profile shows 120,000 to 150,000 clones, 78% of them singletons. This CDR3 is 16 amino acids long. Trimming cost V 3 bases and J 4 bases, with 18 bases left between them. Germline loops: CDR1 SQVTM, CDR2 ANQGSEA. Everyone who donated was a healthy bone marrow donor. Sequencing was done on a sample of PBMCs. The chain is built from TRBV29-1 and TRBJ2-2, with D tentatively TRBD2 (6 bases). This TCR came from a male donor in good health and CMV-seronegative. This chain's CDR3 is CSVEDGFAGLTGELFF. The DNA for the CDR3 is TGCAGCGTTGAGGACGGGTTTGCGGGACTCACCGGGGAGCTGTTTTTT.